The 20 T cell receptor beta chains below all came from one sample that was sequenced in a study of regulatory T cells in long-lasting Graves disease. Time point of the sample: newly diagnosed GD, antithyroid drugs for less than 3 months. RNA extracted from PBMCs served as the sequencing template. iRepertoire HTBI primers and Arm-PCR of CDR3 regions built TCR beta libraries. MiXCR, applied by TCRdb to the multiplex PCR reads, yields one record per CDR3 protein. This sample carries roughly 510,000 distinct CDR3 sequences, about 16% of them seen once, and the ten largest clones take around 12%. The sample also formed part of further work on T cells in Graves' hyperthyroidism and ophthalmopathy.

Sequenced material: peripheral blood mononuclear cells (PBMCs), taken at new diagnosis, from a patient treated with antithyroid drugs. The receptors shown here come from a man between 18 and 35 years old with Graves disease.

This chain connects TRBV24-1 to TRBJ2-1; 13 bases match TRBD2. The V and J ends lost 4 bases and 10 bases, in that order; junction bases with no gene match: 12. The germline V gene has CDR1 KGHDR and CDR2 SFDVKD. The CDR3 loop spans 17 amino acids. In nucleotides, the CDR3 is TGTGCCACCAGTGACCCAGGGACTAGCGGGAAACTTGGAGAGCAGTTCTTC. Protein product: CATSDPGTSGKLGEQFF.

This clonotype came up many times. The CDR3 sequence: CASSLGGGRGDTQYF. In nucleotides, the CDR3 is TGTGCCAGCAGCCTAGGTGGCGGGAGAGGCGATACGCAGTATTTT. This chain joins TRBV7-2 and TRBJ2-3; 7 bases line up with TRBD2. V lost 5 bases and J lost 6; bases outside the gene matches: 11. The CDR3 is made up of 15 amino acids. Germline CDR1 SGHTA, CDR2 FQGNSA.

The chain uses TRBV19 and TRBJ2-1; 11 nucleotides match TRBD2. The germline V gene has CDR1 LNHDA and CDR2 SQIVND (reference sequence). Trimming at V came to 4 bases and at J to 7 bases, leaving 3 bases not matched to a gene. The CDR3 contains 14 residues. In DNA, the CDR3 is TGTGCCAGTAGTACGACTAGCGGGGCAAATGAGCAGTTCTTC. Encoded protein: CASSTTSGANEQFF.

J is TRBJ1-2 and V is TRBV27; 8 nucleotides match TRBD1. Trimming removed 6 bases from V and 7 bases from J; junction bases left unmatched: 7. CDR1 and CDR2 from the germline V gene are MNHEY and SMNVEV (reference sequence). CDR3 length: 13 amino acids. CDR3 loop: CASSRTGPPGYTF. CDR3 DNA sequence: TGTGCCAGCAGCCGGACAGGGCCCCCTGGCTACACCTTC.

In this sample, this clonotype turned up many times. The V and J genes are TRBV5-5 and TRBJ2-7; perhaps D is TRBD1 or TRBD2 (5 bases each). The CDR3 length is 16 residues. Germline values: CDR1 SGHKS, CDR2 YYEKEE (reference sequence). V was clipped by 0 bases and J by 3 bases, with 16 bases between them. CDR3 in amino acids: CASSLDPGPGVYEQYF. In DNA, the CDR3 is TGTGCCAGCAGCTTGGACCCGGGACCGGGTGTCTACGAGCAGTACTTC.

This clonotype was found many times. This sequence joins TRBV20-1 and TRBJ2-3; 11 bases agree with TRBD1. Per the germline V gene, CDR1 is DFQATT and CDR2 is SNEGSKA (reference sequence). The CDR3 sequence is 16 residues long. Trimming removed 5 bases from V and 2 bases from J; junction bases left unmatched: 9. The chain's CDR3 is CSAHSRDRGITDTQYF. CDR3 DNA sequence: TGCAGTGCTCATAGCCGGGACAGGGGGATCACAGATACGCAGTATTTT.

The chain combines TRBV7-9 with TRBJ1-5; 8 positions agree with TRBD1. The germline gives CDR1 SEHNR, CDR2 FQNEAQ (reference sequence). With 5 bases clipped from V and 4 bases from J, the junction kept 7 bases outside the gene matches. CDR3 length: 15 amino acids. CDR3 coding DNA: TGTGCCAGCAGCCCAGGGGGCTTAAGTAATCAGCCCCAGCATTTT. It is translated as CASSPGGLSNQPQHF.

This clonotype was detected ten times or more. The J gene is TRBJ2-3, the V gene TRBV18; 7 bases match TRBD1. CDR3 length: 19 amino acids. Per the germline V gene, CDR1 is KGHSH and CDR2 is LQKENI. Germline trimming cut 4 bases from V and 4 bases from J; bases unmatched to any gene: 20. The CDR3 sequence is CASSLEGTALILQPDTQYF. CDR3 DNA: TGTGCCAGCTCACTTGAGGGGACAGCTCTCATTCTACAGCCAGATACGCAGTATTTT.

The J gene is TRBJ2-7, the V gene TRBV10-3; 9 nucleotides match TRBD1. Germline CDR1 reads ENHRY; CDR2 reads SYGVKD. The trim removed 6 bases at V and 5 bases at J, leaving 8 bases unmatched. The CDR3 is 14 residues long. This CDR3 is CAISRGQGSNEQYF. DNA for the CDR3: TGTGCCATCAGCCGGGGACAGGGAAGCAACGAGCAGTACTTC.

This clonotype was picked up many times. The chain employs TRBV18 and TRBJ2-5; 7 bases line up with TRBD2. Germline V gene sequence: CDR1 KGHSH, CDR2 LQKENI. This CDR3 has 17 residues. V was pared by 5 bases and J by 5 bases, with 17 bases of the junction left unmatched. The CDR3 nucleotides read TGTGCCAGCTCAAGAAATCCGGGACTATCCCTTGCGGAGACCCAGTACTTC. Its protein product is CASSRNPGLSLAETQYF. Supplemented by reference TRBV18 and TRBJ2-5, the full variable domain reads NAGVMQNPRHLVRRRGQEARLRCSPMKGHSHVYWYRQLPEEGLKFMVYLQKENIIDESGMPKERFSAEFPKEGPSILRIQQVVRGDSAAYFCASSRNPGLSLAETQYFGPGTRLLVL.

This clonotype was found many times. The chain carries TRBV6-1 and TRBJ2-3; D might be TRBD2 (6 bases). CDR1 is MNHNS and CDR2 is SASEGT in the germline V gene. The germline V and J ends were trimmed by 5 bases and 2 bases, with 20 bases remaining between them. There are 17 residues in the CDR3. CDR3 sequence (DNA): TGTGCCAGCAGTCGCAGGCTTGAGACTAGGCCCACAGATACGCAGTATTTT. Translation: CASSRRLETRPTDTQYF.

This clonotype has just a few counts. One junction end disagrees with the germline gene, perhaps due to a read error. The V and J genes are TRBV5-1 and TRBJ2-3, with D perhaps assigned TRBD1 or TRBD2 (6 bases each). This CDR3 is built from 15 residues. Germline CDR1 is SGHRS and CDR2 is YFSETQ. This chain's CDR3 is CASSLRGALGDAQYF. The CDR3 DNA reads as TGCGCCAGCAGCTTGAGGGGGGCTCTGGGAGATGCGCAGTATTTT.

This clonotype showed up many times. The gene calls are TRBV2 and TRBJ2-1, with TRBD2 matching 8 bases. The J segment lost 0 bases and the V segment lost 8 bases, leaving 6 bases of the junction unmatched. The length of the CDR3 is 15 residues. Per germline, CDR1 SNHLY and CDR2 FYNNEI. CDR3 residues: CASDPGLGSYNEQFF. CDR3 DNA sequence: TGTGCCAGCGATCCGGGACTAGGCTCCTACAATGAGCAGTTCTTC.

This clonotype was seen more than once but under ten times. The chain couples TRBV20-1 to TRBJ2-2, with a tentative D call TRBD1 (5 bases). The CDR3 spans 15 residues. V was clipped by 5 bases and J by 1 base, with 14 bases between them. Germline assignment: CDR1 DFQATT and CDR2 SNEGSKA (reference sequence). In DNA, the CDR3 is TGCAGTGCTGTAAGGGGTACTTTGAACACCGGGGAGCTGTTTTTT. The encoded protein is CSAVRGTLNTGELFF.

This clonotype showed up many times. V usage is TRBV7-6 and J usage is TRBJ1-1; D unclear. CDR3 size: 14 residues. The germline CDR1 and CDR2 sequences are SGHVS and FNYEAQ. Trimming removed 1 base at V and 5 bases at J, with 11 bases between. CDR3 sequence (DNA): TGTGCCAGCAGCTTAGACGAAGGAAGGACTGAAGCTTTCTTT. Encoded protein: CASSLDEGRTEAFF.

This chain links TRBV20-1 with TRBJ2-1, with 8 bases matching TRBD2. There are 16 residues in the CDR3. Germline CDR1 reads DFQATT; CDR2 reads SNEGSKA (reference sequence). The J segment lost 4 bases and the V segment lost 0 bases, leaving 8 bases of the junction unmatched. CDR3 in amino acids: CSARDPPSGQYNEQFF. CDR3 sequence (DNA): TGCAGTGCTAGAGATCCACCTAGCGGGCAATACAATGAGCAGTTCTTC.

This clonotype has a count of ten or more. The CDR3 loop reads CASSPASPQDEQFF. CDR3 nucleotides: TGTGCCAGCAGCCCCGCGTCCCCCCAGGATGAGCAGTTCTTC. The chain combines TRBV12-3 or TRBV12-4 with TRBJ2-1; unclear D gene. Trimming took off 6 bases at V and 8 bases at J, with 17 bases between the two ends. The CDR3 loop spans 14 amino acids.

This clonotype was counted many times. The J gene is TRBJ2-7, the V gene TRBV27, with 9 bases fitting TRBD2. The trim removed 6 bases at V and 6 bases at J, leaving 9 bases unmatched. This CDR3 contains 14 residues. Germline CDR1 and CDR2: MNHEY and SMNVEV (reference sequence). CDR3 bases: TGTGCCAGCAGGAAAGCGGGAGGCCAGCGCGAGCAGTACTTC. This translates into CASRKAGGQREQYF.

CDR3 sequence: CATSDLLGEPSDTQYF. CDR3 coding DNA: TGTGCCACCAGTGATCTTCTTGGGGAGCCCTCAGATACGCAGTATTTT. The gene calls are TRBV24-1 and TRBJ2-3; D possibly corresponds to TRBD2 (5 bases). CDR1 KGHDR and CDR2 SFDVKD come from the germline V gene. This CDR3 is 16 amino acids long. V was shortened by 3 bases and J by 4 bases, with 16 bases between the two germline ends.

The rearrangement uses TRBV7-9 and TRBJ2-3, with D tentatively TRBD2 (5 bases). The end of the DNA fits TRBJ2-5 better, so the J call may be wrong. The CDR3 totals 13 residues. Germline-derived CDR1 and CDR2 are SEHNR and FQNEAQ (reference sequence). The DNA of the CDR3 is TGTGCCAGCAGCCCCTGGACGGGGGAGACCCAGTACTTC. Amino acids: CASSPWTGETQYF.